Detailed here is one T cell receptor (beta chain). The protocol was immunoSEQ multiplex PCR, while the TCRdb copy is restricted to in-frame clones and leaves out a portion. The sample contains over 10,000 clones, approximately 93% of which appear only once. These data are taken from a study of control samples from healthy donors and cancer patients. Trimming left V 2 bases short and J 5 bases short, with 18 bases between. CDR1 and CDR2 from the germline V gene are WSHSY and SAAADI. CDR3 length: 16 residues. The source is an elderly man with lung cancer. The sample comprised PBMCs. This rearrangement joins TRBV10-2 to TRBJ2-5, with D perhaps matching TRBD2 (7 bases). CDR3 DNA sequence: TGCGCCAGCAGTGAGGGCGCGGGGGCCGCCCAGGAGACCCAGTACTTC. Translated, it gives CASSEGAGAAQETQYF.